The 3 T cell receptor beta chains reported below all come from one sample, sequenced in a study of shared T cell receptors in the human thymus. Libraries were prepared by immunoSEQ multiplex PCR; TCRdb keeps only in-frame clonotypes and omits some of them. The sample consists of 600,000 or so clones, approximately 89% of them appearing once. These same data were also listed under a study on human thymus T cells.

What was sequenced was thymocytes. The origin of the receptors is a boy under two years old with a congenital heart defect.

This chain uses TRBV11-3 with TRBJ2-2, with D unresolved. Germline V gene lookup returns CDR1 SGHNT and CDR2 YENEEA. This CDR3 has 12 amino acids. V lost 4 bases to trimming and J lost 6 bases, with 6 bases between them. The CDR3 sequence is CASSSGSGELFF. The CDR3 coding sequence is TGTGCCAGCAGCTCGGGTTCCGGGGAGCTGTTTTTT.

The CDR3 loop reads CASSDIRLAGAYNEQFF. For the CDR3, the DNA is TGTGCCAGCAGCGATATACGACTAGCGGGAGCGTACAATGAGCAGTTCTTC. The rearrangement links TRBV2 to TRBJ2-1, with 12 bases identical to TRBD2. V shed 6 bases, J shed 4 bases, and the junction held 10 bases outside the gene matches. This CDR3 is built from 17 residues. Germline loops: CDR1 SNHLY, CDR2 FYNNEI.

This clone is a singleton in its sample. V is TRBV28 and J is TRBJ2-5; TRBD2 matches at 10 bases. J was trimmed by 5 bases and V by 7 bases; bases with no gene match: 19. Looked up from germline, CDR1 is MDHEN and CDR2 is SYDVKM. CDR3 length equals 18 residues. The CDR3 region is CASNPRGASGSMWETQYF. DNA for the CDR3: TGTGCCAGCAACCCTCGGGGGGCTAGCGGGAGTATGTGGGAGACCCAGTACTTC.